The rows below give T cell receptor beta chains drawn from one sample of a study of identical twins. A single record per CDR3 protein comes from TCRdb applying MiXCR to the 5' RACE reads. The data show under 300,000 distinct CDR3 sequences, with about 9% seen just once and around 3% held by the top ten. These data also featured in a second study, about yellow fever vaccine responses in identical twins.

The sample consisted of CD8+ T cells sorted from blood. The receptors were gathered from a woman aged 18-29 years in good health. Each CDR3 is given with its conserved first and last residue.

13	TRBV5-1	CASSDAESDEQYF
14	TRBV6-1	CASSDGTPGQPQHF
15	TRBV4-2	CASSPPSAGGNEQFF
14	TRBV7-2	CASSMGSSYNEQFF
16	TRBV20-1	CSARPLAGGAYNEQFF
17	TRBV4-3	CASSQDYPGTYGNEQFF
14	TRBV14	CASSQEGRYNEQFF
15	TRBV7-2	CASSPDPGLPDTQYF
11	TRBV5-4	CASSYTRGLLF
12	TRBV20-1	CSARDSGYEQFF
14	TRBV5-1	CASSWESNTGELFF
12	TRBV29-1	CSVEGDPGEQYF
14	TRBV5-1	CASSLDGMGETQYF
18	TRBV29-1	CSVEDPGRGPILTDTQYF
15	TRBV6-4	CASSEGGQANQPQHF
12	TRBV9	CASSAQNTEAFF
14	TRBV6-1	CASSRGASTDTQYF
16	TRBV20-1	CSARSLSRTRDIGQYF
13	TRBV29-1	CSALGTGTYEQYF
16	TRBV6-1	CASSKPRDRGPYEQYF
17	TRBV12-3/TRBV12-4	CASSPGQIFRGNYEQYF
14	TRBV14	CASSPRTSGSEQFF
13	TRBV29-1	CSVDGGWTGELLF
15	TRBV7-9	CASSSTGLVDNEQFF
16	TRBV6-5	CASSYSRTGLEETQYF
18	TRBV11-1	CASSNGQLSREYTDTQYF
14	TRBV12-3/TRBV12-4	CASSSDSAVHEQYF
16	TRBV4-2	CASSQVGTSLAQEQFF
15	TRBV4-1	CASSQVVGASYEQYF
13	TRBV7-3	CASSLEGANEQFF
12	TRBV20-1	CSARDRQYGYTF
16	TRBV28	CASIASRLAFQETQYF
13	TRBV24-1	CATRRTGEETQYF
12	TRBV25-1	CASGSGGFGYTF
15	TRBV9	CASSGRGITHNEQFF
16	TRBV10-3	CAISDGAVGYYNEQFF
12	TRBV29-1	CSVDRRQETQYF
15	TRBV27	CASSPQVGGEETQYF